Described below is a single T cell receptor beta chain sequence and its context. These data belong to a study of control samples from healthy donors and cancer patients. Profiled with immunoSEQ multiplex PCR; TCRdb holds only in-frame clones, not every one. The profile shows about 120,000 clones, approximately 87% of them singletons. V was clipped by 4 bases and J by 5 bases, with 14 bases between them. The CDR3 covers 14 residues. Germline V CDR1 and CDR2: SNHLY, FYNNEI. The clonotype was recovered from a man younger than 40 in good health. Sample: blood. This chain joins TRBV2 and TRBJ1-2; D gene uncertain. CDR3 loop: CASSGQGGEYGYTF. The CDR3 nucleotides are TGTGCCAGCAGTGGCCAAGGCGGGGAATATGGCTACACCTTC.